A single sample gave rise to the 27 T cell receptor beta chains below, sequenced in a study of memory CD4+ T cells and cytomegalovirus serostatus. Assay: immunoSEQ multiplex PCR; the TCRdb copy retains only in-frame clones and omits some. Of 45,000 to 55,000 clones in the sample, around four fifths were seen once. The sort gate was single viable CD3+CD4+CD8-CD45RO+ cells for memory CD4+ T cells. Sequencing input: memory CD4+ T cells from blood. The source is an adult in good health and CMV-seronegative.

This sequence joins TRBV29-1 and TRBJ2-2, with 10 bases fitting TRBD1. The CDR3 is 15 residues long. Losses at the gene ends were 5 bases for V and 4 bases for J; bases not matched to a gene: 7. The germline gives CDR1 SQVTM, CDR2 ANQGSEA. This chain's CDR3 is CSVLGTGVTTGELFF. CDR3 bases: TGCAGCGTTTTAGGGACAGGGGTCACCACCGGGGAGCTGTTTTTT.

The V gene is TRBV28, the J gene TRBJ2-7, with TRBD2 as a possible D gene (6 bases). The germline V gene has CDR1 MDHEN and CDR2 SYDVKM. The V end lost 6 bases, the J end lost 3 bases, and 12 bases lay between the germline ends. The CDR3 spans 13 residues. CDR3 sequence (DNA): TGTGCCAGCAGCCCCTCTAGCGTCTACGAGCAGTACTTC. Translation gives CASSPSSVYEQYF.

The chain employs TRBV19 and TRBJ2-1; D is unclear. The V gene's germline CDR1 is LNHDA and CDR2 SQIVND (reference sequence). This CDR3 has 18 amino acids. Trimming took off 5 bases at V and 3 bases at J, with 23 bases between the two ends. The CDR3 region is CASSPQTHTTLNYNEQFF. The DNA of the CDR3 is TGTGCCAGTAGTCCCCAAACCCATACAACCCTTAACTACAATGAGCAGTTCTTC.

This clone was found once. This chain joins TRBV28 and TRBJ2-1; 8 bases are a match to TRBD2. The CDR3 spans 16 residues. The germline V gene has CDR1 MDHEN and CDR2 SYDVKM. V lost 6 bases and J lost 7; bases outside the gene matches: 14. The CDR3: CASSALLAGSGNEQFF. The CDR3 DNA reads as TGTGCCAGCAGCGCACTGTTAGCGGGGTCGGGGAATGAGCAGTTCTTC.

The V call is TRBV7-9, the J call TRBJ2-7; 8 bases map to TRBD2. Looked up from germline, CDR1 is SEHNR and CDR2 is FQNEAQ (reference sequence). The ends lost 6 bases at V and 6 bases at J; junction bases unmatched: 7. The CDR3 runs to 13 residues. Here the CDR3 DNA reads TGTGCCAGCAGTTCGCGGGAGGTCGGCGAGCAGTACTTC. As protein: CASSSREVGEQYF.

The CDR3 DNA reads as TGCGCCAGCAGTCGGACAGGGGCTAATGAAAAACTGTTTTTT. Its protein is CASSRTGANEKLFF. This sequence joins TRBV5-1 and TRBJ1-4; TRBD1 matches at 9 bases. This CDR3 is built from 14 residues. Germline V gene data show CDR1 as SGHRS and CDR2 as YFSETQ. V lost 5 bases to trimming and J lost 3 bases; unmatched junction nucleotides: 2. Full variable domain (missing parts from reference TRBV5-1 and TRBJ1-4): KAGVTQTPRYLIKTRGQQVTLSCSPISGHRSVSWYQQTPGQGLQFLFEYFSETQRNKGNFPGRFSGRQFSNSRSEMNVSTLELGDSALYLCASSRTGANEKLFFGSGTQLSVL.

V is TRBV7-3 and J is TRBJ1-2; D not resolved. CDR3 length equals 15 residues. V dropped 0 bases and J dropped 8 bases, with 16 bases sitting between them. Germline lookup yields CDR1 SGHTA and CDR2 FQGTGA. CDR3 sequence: CASSLTPTGILGYTF. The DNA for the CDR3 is TGTGCCAGCAGCTTAACACCGACGGGAATTTTGGGCTACACCTTC.

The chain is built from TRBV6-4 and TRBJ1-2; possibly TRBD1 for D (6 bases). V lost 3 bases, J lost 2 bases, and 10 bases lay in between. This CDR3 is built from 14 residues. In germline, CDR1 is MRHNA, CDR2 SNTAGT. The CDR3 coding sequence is TGTGCCAGCAGTGAGTCCCAGGGGAACTATGGCTACACCTTC. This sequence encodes CASSESQGNYGYTF.

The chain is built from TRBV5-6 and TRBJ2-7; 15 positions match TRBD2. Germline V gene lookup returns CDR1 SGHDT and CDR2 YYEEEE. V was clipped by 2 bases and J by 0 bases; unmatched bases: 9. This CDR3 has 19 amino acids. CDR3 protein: CASSLTAGTSGRSSYEQYF. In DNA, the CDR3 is TGTGCCAGCAGCTTAACCGCCGGGACTAGCGGGAGGTCCTCCTACGAGCAGTACTTC.

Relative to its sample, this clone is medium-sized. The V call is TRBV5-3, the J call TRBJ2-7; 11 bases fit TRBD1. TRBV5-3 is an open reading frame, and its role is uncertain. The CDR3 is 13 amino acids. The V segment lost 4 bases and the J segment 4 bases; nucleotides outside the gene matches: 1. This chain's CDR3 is CARSGQGAYEQYF. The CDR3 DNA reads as TGTGCCAGAAGCGGACAGGGGGCGTACGAGCAGTACTTC.

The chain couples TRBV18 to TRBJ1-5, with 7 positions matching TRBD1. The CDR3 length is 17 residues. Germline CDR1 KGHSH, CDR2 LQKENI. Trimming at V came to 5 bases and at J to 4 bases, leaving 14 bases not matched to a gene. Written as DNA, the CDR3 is TGTGCCAGCTCAGGCCAGGGGGGGCCGTCCTATAATCAGCCCCAGCATTTT. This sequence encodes CASSGQGGPSYNQPQHF.

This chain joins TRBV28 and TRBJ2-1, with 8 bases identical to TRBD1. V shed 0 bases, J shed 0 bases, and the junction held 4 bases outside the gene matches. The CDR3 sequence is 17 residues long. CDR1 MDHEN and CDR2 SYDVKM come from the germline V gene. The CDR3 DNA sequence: TGTGCCAGCAGTTTATGGTTCGGGACAGGCTCCTACAATGAGCAGTTCTTC. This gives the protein CASSLWFGTGSYNEQFF.

CDR3 in amino acids: CASSGGRGTNEKLFF. Here the CDR3 DNA reads TGTGCCAGCAGTGGGGGAAGGGGGACTAATGAAAAACTGTTTTTT. The rearrangement uses TRBV6-1 and TRBJ1-4; tentatively, D is TRBD1 (6 bases). The length of the CDR3 is 15 residues. Germline CDR1 is MNHNS and CDR2 is SASEGT. Trimming stripped 4 bases from V and 2 bases from J, with 11 bases between.

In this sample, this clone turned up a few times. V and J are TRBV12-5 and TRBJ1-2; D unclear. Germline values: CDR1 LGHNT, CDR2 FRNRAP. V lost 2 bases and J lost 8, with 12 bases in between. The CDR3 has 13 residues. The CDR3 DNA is TGTGCTAGTGGTTTGAGAGGTCAGAGGGGCTACACCTTC. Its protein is CASGLRGQRGYTF.

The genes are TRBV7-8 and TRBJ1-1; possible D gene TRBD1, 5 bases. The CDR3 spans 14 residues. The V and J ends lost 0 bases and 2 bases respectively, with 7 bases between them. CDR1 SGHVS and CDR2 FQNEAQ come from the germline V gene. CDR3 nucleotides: TGTGCCAGCAGCTTAGCGGGGGTCAACACTGAAGCTTTCTTT. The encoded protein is CASSLAGVNTEAFF.

The CDR3 region has the DNA TGTGCCAGCAGCGCCACGACTAGCGGCCATGAGCAGTTCTTC. Translated: CASSATTSGHEQFF. V is TRBV9 and J is TRBJ2-1, with TRBD2 identical over 9 bases. The CDR3 contains 14 residues. The ends lost 3 bases at V and 8 bases at J; junction bases unmatched: 6. Germline-derived CDR1 and CDR2 are SGDLS and YYNGEE.

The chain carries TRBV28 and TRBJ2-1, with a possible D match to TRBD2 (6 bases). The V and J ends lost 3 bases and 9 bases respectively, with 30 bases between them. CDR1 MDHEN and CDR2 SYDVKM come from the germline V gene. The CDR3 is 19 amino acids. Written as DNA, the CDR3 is TGTGCCAGCAGTTTCCGTCTTCGGAGGGTCAATTTGGGATTCGGTGAGCAGTTCTTC. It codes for CASSFRLRRVNLGFGEQFF.

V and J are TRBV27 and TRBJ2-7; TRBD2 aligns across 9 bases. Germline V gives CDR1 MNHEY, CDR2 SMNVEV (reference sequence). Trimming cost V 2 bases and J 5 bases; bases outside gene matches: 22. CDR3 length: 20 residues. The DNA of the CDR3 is TGTGCCAGCAGTTTAAAAGGGGTTTTTGTGGCGGGAGGGCCGATTAACGAGCAGTACTTC. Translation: CASSLKGVFVAGGPINEQYF.

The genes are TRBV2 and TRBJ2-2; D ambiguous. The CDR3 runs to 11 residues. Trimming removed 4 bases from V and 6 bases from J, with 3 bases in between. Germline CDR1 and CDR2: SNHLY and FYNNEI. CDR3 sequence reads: CASSAAGELFF. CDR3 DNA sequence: TGTGCCAGCAGTGCGGCCGGGGAGCTGTTTTTT.

As DNA, the CDR3 is TGTGCCAGCAGCTCCCCCTCAGCAGATTGGACTAGCGGGAACGAGCAGTACTTC. This sequence encodes CASSSPSADWTSGNEQYF. The chain uses TRBV5-6 and TRBJ2-7; 12 bases fit TRBD2. V lost 3 bases and J lost 5; bases outside the gene matches: 15. CDR1 and CDR2 (germline): SGHDT, YYEEEE. This CDR3 has 18 residues. Full variable domain (outside the CDR3, taken from reference TRBV5-6 and TRBJ2-7): DAGVTQSPTHLIKTRGQQVTLRCSPKSGHDTVSWYQQALGQGPQFIFQYYEEEERQRGNFPDRFSGHQFPNYSSELNVNALLLGDSALYLCASSSPSADWTSGNEQYFGPGTRLTVT.

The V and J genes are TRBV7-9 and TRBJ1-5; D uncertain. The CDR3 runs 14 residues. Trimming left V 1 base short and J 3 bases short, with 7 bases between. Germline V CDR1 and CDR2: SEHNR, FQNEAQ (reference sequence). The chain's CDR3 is CASSLGSLNQPQHF. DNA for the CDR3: TGTGCCAGCAGCTTAGGAAGCCTCAATCAGCCCCAGCATTTT.

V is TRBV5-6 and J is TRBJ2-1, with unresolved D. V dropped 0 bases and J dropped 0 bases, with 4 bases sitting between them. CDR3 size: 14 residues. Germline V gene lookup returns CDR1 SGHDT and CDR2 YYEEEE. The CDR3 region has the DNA TGTGCCAGCAGCTTGGTAAGCTCCTACAATGAGCAGTTCTTC. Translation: CASSLVSSYNEQFF.

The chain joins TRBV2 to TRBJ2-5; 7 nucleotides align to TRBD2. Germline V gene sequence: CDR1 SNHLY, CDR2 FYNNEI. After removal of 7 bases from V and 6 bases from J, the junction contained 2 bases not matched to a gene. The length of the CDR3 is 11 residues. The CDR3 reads CASIGGKTQYF. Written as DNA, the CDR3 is TGTGCCAGCATCGGGGGGAAGACCCAGTACTTC.

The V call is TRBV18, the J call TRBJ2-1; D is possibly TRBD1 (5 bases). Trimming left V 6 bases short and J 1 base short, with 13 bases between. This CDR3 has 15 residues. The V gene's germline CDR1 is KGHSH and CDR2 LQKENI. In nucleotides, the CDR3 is TGTGCCAGCTCGCCAGGGCCTGGTTCCTACAATGAGCAGTTCTTC. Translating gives CASSPGPGSYNEQFF.

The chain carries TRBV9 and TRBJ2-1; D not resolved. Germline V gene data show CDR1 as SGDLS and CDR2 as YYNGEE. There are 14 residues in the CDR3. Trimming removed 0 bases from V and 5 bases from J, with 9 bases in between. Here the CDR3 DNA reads TGTGCCAGCAGCGTAGCTACTACCCACAATGAGCAGTTCTTC. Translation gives CASSVATTHNEQFF. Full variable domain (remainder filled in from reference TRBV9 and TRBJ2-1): DSGVTQTPKHLITATGQRVTLRCSPRSGDLSVYWYQQSLDQGLQFLIQYYNGEERAKGNILERFSAQQFPDLHSELNLSSLELGDSALYFCASSVATTHNEQFFGPGTRLTVL.

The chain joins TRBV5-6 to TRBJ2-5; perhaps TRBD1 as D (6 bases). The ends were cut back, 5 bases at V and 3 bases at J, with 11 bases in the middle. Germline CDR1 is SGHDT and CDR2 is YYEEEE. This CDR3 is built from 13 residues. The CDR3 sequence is CASRPDSEETQYF. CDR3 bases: TGTGCCAGCAGGCCGGACAGTGAAGAGACCCAGTACTTC.

CDR3 amino acids: CASSLATGAFGNEQFF. The CDR3 bases are TGTGCCAGCAGCTTAGCGACAGGGGCGTTTGGCAATGAGCAGTTCTTC. The V and J genes are TRBV7-9 and TRBJ2-1; 8 nucleotides match TRBD1. Germline V CDR1 and CDR2: SEHNR, FQNEAQ (reference sequence). Trimming at V came to 0 bases and at J to 6 bases, leaving 7 bases not matched to a gene. The CDR3 loop spans 16 amino acids.